This passage covers 31 T cell receptor beta chains from one sample sequenced in a study of radiation and T cells in renal cell carcinoma. Time point indicated: blood 4 weeks post-SBRT, at nephrectomy. Treatment meaning: 15 Gy SBRT to primary tumor, nephrectomy 4 weeks later. TCRdb keeps only in-frame clones here, not all; method: immunoSEQ multiplex PCR. The table has about 150,000 clones, around nine tenths seen once. Material: blood, obtained from a patient whose treatment included radiotherapy and nephrectomy. The receptors originated from a woman aged 45-59 years with renal cell carcinoma.

J is TRBJ2-5 and V is TRBV19, with D perhaps matching TRBD1 or TRBD2 (5 bases each). Germline V gene sequence: CDR1 LNHDA, CDR2 SQIVND (reference sequence). V was shortened by 5 bases and J by 1 base, with 11 bases between the two germline ends. The CDR3 is 14 residues long. The CDR3 coding sequence is TGTGCCAGTAGTCGCCCTGGGACCCAAGAGACCCAGTACTTC. Protein sequence: CASSRPGTQETQYF.

This chain joins TRBV7-9 and TRBJ2-1; maybe TRBD2 (6 bases). The germline CDR1 and CDR2 sequences are SEHNR and FQNEAQ (reference sequence). This CDR3 is 14 amino acids long. V lost 0 bases to trimming and J lost 5 bases, with 8 bases between them. The CDR3 sequence is CASSLAGGNNEQFF. CDR3 sequence (DNA): TGTGCCAGCAGCTTAGCGGGCGGGAACAATGAGCAGTTCTTC.

This chain links TRBV25-1 with TRBJ2-7; D gene unclear. CDR3 length: 12 amino acids. Between the trimmed V and J ends, which lost 5 bases and 5 bases, there was a span of 10 bases. The germline V gene has CDR1 MGHDK and CDR2 SYGVNS. CDR3 residues: CASSTSANEQYF. CDR3 bases: TGTGCCAGCAGTACGTCAGCCAACGAGCAGTACTTC.

The count of this clone is one. The V gene is TRBV7-2, the J gene TRBJ2-5, with D maybe TRBD1 (5 bases). Deletions cut 0 bases from V and 4 bases from J, with 12 bases between. Per the germline V gene, CDR1 is SGHTA and CDR2 is FQGNSA. The CDR3 consists of 15 residues. The CDR3 reads CASSLAMAGLETQYF. In DNA, the CDR3 is TGTGCCAGCAGCTTAGCTATGGCAGGGCTAGAGACCCAGTACTTC.

This clone was seen just once. The chain joins TRBV28 to TRBJ2-7; D might be TRBD1 or TRBD2, each matching 5 bases. Germline CDR1 MDHEN, CDR2 SYDVKM. V was cut by 6 bases and J by 3 bases, with 12 bases left in between. There are 13 residues in the CDR3. Written as DNA, the CDR3 is TGTGCCAGCAGGACCGGGACGAGCTACGAGCAGTACTTC. Residues: CASRTGTSYEQYF.

The J gene is TRBJ2-7, the V gene TRBV28; 9 positions agree with TRBD2. Germline V gene lookup returns CDR1 MDHEN and CDR2 SYDVKM. V dropped 5 bases and J dropped 0; count of bases not matched to a gene: 8. This CDR3 is built from 16 residues. The CDR3 protein is CASSTRTSEISYEQYF. CDR3 nucleotide sequence: TGTGCCAGCAGTACCCGGACTAGCGAGATCTCCTACGAGCAGTACTTC.

This clone was picked up one time. The V call is TRBV28, the J call TRBJ1-3; tentative D call: TRBD1 (6 bases). V lost 6 bases and J 4 bases, leaving 16 bases between the germline ends. Germline V lookup: CDR1 MDHEN, CDR2 SYDVKM. This CDR3 is 15 amino acids long. The CDR3 nucleotides are TGTGCCAGCAGCTCTCAGGGGTATTCAGGAAACACCATATATTTT. Translation: CASSSQGYSGNTIYF.

V and J are TRBV20-1 and TRBJ2-3; D unclear. Per the germline V gene, CDR1 is DFQATT and CDR2 is SNEGSKA (reference sequence). The ends were cut back, 4 bases at V and 5 bases at J, with 7 bases in the middle. The CDR3 runs 11 residues. The DNA of the CDR3 is TGCAGTGCTATCTGGGTAGATACGCAGTATTTT. Amino acid sequence: CSAIWVDTQYF.

This rearrangement joins TRBV6-6 to TRBJ2-5; 7 positions match TRBD2. Germline V gene sequence: CDR1 MNHNY, CDR2 SVGAGI (reference sequence). The junction had 12 bases not matched to a gene; V was cut back by 7 bases and J by 4 bases. This CDR3 is built from 15 residues. As DNA, the CDR3 is TGTGCCAGCACCACGAGGCGGGGGATAGGAGAGACCCAGTACTTC. Its translation: CASTTRRGIGETQYF.

This chain connects TRBV5-1 to TRBJ1-1; 9 positions agree with TRBD1. V shed 4 bases and J 4 bases; nucleotides not matched to a gene: 5. CDR3 length: 14 amino acids. CDR1 SGHRS and CDR2 YFSETQ come from the germline V gene. CDR3 nucleotides: TGCGCCAGCAGCGGAACAGGGGGCGGCACTGAAGCTTTCTTT. This codes for CASSGTGGGTEAFF. Variable domain in full (rest from reference TRBV5-1 and TRBJ1-1): KAGVTQTPRYLIKTRGQQVTLSCSPISGHRSVSWYQQTPGQGLQFLFEYFSETQRNKGNFPGRFSGRQFSNSRSEMNVSTLELGDSALYLCASSGTGGGTEAFFGQGTRLTVV.

The J gene is TRBJ1-1, the V gene TRBV19; D call uncertain. The CDR3 runs to 14 residues. V lost 1 base and J 3 bases, leaving 9 bases between the germline ends. Germline V lookup: CDR1 LNHDA, CDR2 SQIVND (reference sequence). The DNA of the CDR3 is TGTGCCAGTAGTATAGTTTCTCTCCACACTGAAGCTTTCTTT. It codes for CASSIVSLHTEAFF.

The chain recombines TRBV5-6 with TRBJ1-1; 8 bases align to TRBD1. Losses at the gene ends were 4 bases for V and 4 bases for J; bases not matched to a gene: 9. There are 15 residues in the CDR3. Germline V gene data show CDR1 as SGHDT and CDR2 as YYEEEE. The CDR3 sequence: CASSDQGAASTEAFF. CDR3 coding DNA: TGTGCCAGCAGCGACCAGGGGGCAGCAAGCACTGAAGCTTTCTTT.

V and J are TRBV19 and TRBJ1-5; D not resolved. Germline-derived CDR1 and CDR2 are LNHDA and SQIVND (reference sequence). The CDR3 consists of 15 residues. V was trimmed by 4 bases and J by 4 bases, leaving 14 bases between them. CDR3 bases: TGTGCCAGTAGTAGATTACTAGGCTCGAATCAGCCCCAGCATTTT. It encodes CASSRLLGSNQPQHF.

The chain couples TRBV4-3 to TRBJ2-7; TRBD1 is a possible D gene (8 bases). The germline V gene has CDR1 LGHNA and CDR2 YSLEER. V lost 4 bases, J lost 2 bases, and 15 bases lay in between. This CDR3 contains 15 residues. The CDR3 sequence: CASSRLQGGPYEQYF. CDR3 bases: TGCGCCAGCAGCCGGCTACAGGGGGGGCCCTACGAGCAGTACTTC.

The chain recombines TRBV7-9 with TRBJ2-4; D remains unclear. V was pared by 1 base and J by 6 bases, with 4 bases between. CDR1 SEHNR and CDR2 FQNEAQ come from the germline V gene (reference sequence). CDR3 length equals 12 residues. The CDR3 loop is CASSLDPNIQYF. DNA for the CDR3: TGTGCCAGCAGCTTAGATCCAAACATTCAGTACTTC.

The chain is built from TRBV10-3 and TRBJ2-1; 11 positions agree with TRBD2. Trimming at V came to 0 bases and at J to 6 bases, leaving 19 bases not matched to a gene. The CDR3 is made up of 21 amino acids. The germline V gene has CDR1 ENHRY and CDR2 SYGVKD. The CDR3 bases are TGTGCCATCAGTGAGTCGAAGTCGGCTAGCGGGAGGACTAAGTTAGGCAATGAGCAGTTCTTC. Encoded protein: CAISESKSASGRTKLGNEQFF.

The chain recombines TRBV9 with TRBJ2-1; D possibly corresponds to TRBD2 (5 bases). Trimming shortened V by 3 bases and J by 9 bases, and 19 bases separated the two germline ends. Germline V gives CDR1 SGDLS, CDR2 YYNGEE. This CDR3 contains 15 residues. The CDR3 nucleotides read TGTGCCAGCAGCGCCCCCGCTAGCTCTTCGGCTGAGCAGTTCTTC. Translation: CASSAPASSSAEQFF.

This chain connects TRBV10-3 to TRBJ2-1, with 9 bases that match TRBD2. In germline, CDR1 is ENHRY, CDR2 SYGVKD. J lost 1 base, V lost 0 bases, and 1 base had no gene match. The CDR3 has 16 amino acids. The DNA of the CDR3 is TGTGCCATCAGTGAGTCTAGCGGGGGATCCTACAATGAGCAGTTCTTC. Translated: CAISESSGGSYNEQFF.

V gene TRBV12-5 combines with J gene TRBJ2-3, with a possible D match to TRBD1 (6 bases). This CDR3 is 14 amino acids long. Between the trimmed V and J ends, which lost 3 bases and 0 bases, there was a span of 7 bases. In germline, CDR1 is LGHNT, CDR2 FRNRAP. Here the CDR3 reads CASGLGQSTDTQYF. The DNA of the CDR3 is TGTGCTAGTGGTTTAGGACAGAGCACAGATACGCAGTATTTT.

The rearrangement links TRBV7-9 to TRBJ2-5; D is undetermined. The V gene's germline CDR1 is SEHNR and CDR2 FQNEAQ (reference sequence). The V end lost 5 bases, the J end lost 2 bases, and 9 bases lay between the germline ends. The CDR3 length is 13 residues. The CDR3 protein is CASSPRIQETQYF. CDR3 in DNA: TGTGCCAGCAGCCCCAGGATACAAGAGACCCAGTACTTC.

The CDR3 nucleotides read TGTGCCAGCAGCTTAATCGGAGGGGACTCTGGAAACACCATATATTTT. This sequence encodes CASSLIGGDSGNTIYF. This chain uses TRBV7-3 with TRBJ1-3; possibly TRBD1 for D (5 bases). Trimming removed 1 base at V and 0 bases at J, with 10 bases between. CDR1 is SGHTA, CDR2 FQGTGA, per germline. This CDR3 spans 16 amino acids.

The rearrangement joins TRBV19 to TRBJ1-2, with 7 bases aligning to TRBD1. Per germline, CDR1 LNHDA and CDR2 SQIVND (reference sequence). V lost 5 bases to trimming and J lost 8 bases; unmatched junction nucleotides: 14. The CDR3 sequence is 15 residues long. CDR3 sequence: CASSPETGTAGGYTF. The CDR3 coding sequence is TGTGCCAGTAGTCCTGAAACCGGGACAGCCGGCGGCTACACCTTC.

The chain couples TRBV2 to TRBJ2-7, with D hard to call. Germline V gene sequence: CDR1 SNHLY, CDR2 FYNNEI. Deletions cut 6 bases from V and 1 base from J, with 10 bases between. The CDR3 is 13 amino acids. CDR3 amino acids: CASSDTRSYEQYF. The CDR3, as DNA: TGTGCCAGCAGCGACACAAGATCCTACGAGCAGTACTTC.

This chain links TRBV30 with TRBJ2-1; D is unresolved. V was pared by 2 bases and J by 4 bases, with 15 bases between. CDR3 size: 15 residues. Germline V gene sequence: CDR1 GTSNPN, CDR2 SVGIG (reference sequence). Here the CDR3 reads CAWSLGLPPYNEQFF. In DNA, the CDR3 is TGTGCCTGGAGTCTAGGCCTGCCCCCTTACAATGAGCAGTTCTTC.

The rearrangement joins TRBV28 to TRBJ1-2; weak D call: TRBD1 (6 bases). The CDR3 extends over 16 amino acids. V shed 6 bases and J shed 2 bases, with 19 bases lying between them. The V gene's germline CDR1 is MDHEN and CDR2 SYDVKM. For the CDR3, the DNA is TGTGCCAGCAGCTCTAGTCATGGGGGGCCCAACTATGGCTACACCTTC. This gives the protein CASSSSHGGPNYGYTF.

The J gene is TRBJ2-2, the V gene TRBV27, with D tentatively TRBD2 (9 bases). This CDR3 region has 16 residues. V lost 7 bases and J 1 base, leaving 16 bases between the germline ends. CDR1 is MNHEY and CDR2 is SMNVEV in the germline V gene (reference sequence). The CDR3 nucleotides read TGTGCCAGCACGCGGGGGGGACAGGTGAACACCGGGGAGCTGTTTTTT. The encoded protein is CASTRGGQVNTGELFF.

The chain recombines TRBV6-5 with TRBJ1-2, with D hard to call. This CDR3 has 12 amino acids. Trimming removed 7 bases at V and 7 bases at J, with 13 bases between. CDR1 and CDR2 (germline): MNHEY, SVGAGI. The CDR3 DNA follows: TGTGCCAGCAAAGTACCCCCGGGTGGCTACACCTTC. This sequence encodes CASKVPPGGYTF.

This sequence joins TRBV19 and TRBJ1-5; maybe TRBD1 (6 bases). CDR3 length: 15 residues. CDR1 and CDR2 (germline): LNHDA, SQIVND (reference sequence). With 5 bases removed from V and 0 bases from J, the gap between germline ends came to 11 bases. The CDR3 DNA reads TGTGCCAGTAGTCAAACAGGGTTTAGCAATCAGCCCCAGCATTTT. It is translated as CASSQTGFSNQPQHF.

V gene TRBV27 combines with J gene TRBJ1-1; possibly TRBD1 for D (5 bases). The CDR3 contains 14 residues. Deletions cut 1 base from V and 3 bases from J, with 9 bases between. CDR1 is MNHEY and CDR2 is SMNVEV in the germline V gene (reference sequence). The CDR3 reads CASSLWGEDTEAFF. The CDR3 DNA is TGTGCCAGCAGTTTATGGGGCGAGGACACTGAAGCTTTCTTT.

The rearrangement joins TRBV14 to TRBJ1-3; unclear D gene. V lost 1 base to trimming and J lost 4 bases, with 11 bases between them. The V gene's germline CDR1 is SGHDN and CDR2 FVKESK. The length of the CDR3 is 15 residues. CDR3 sequence (DNA): TGTGCCAGCAGCCAAGTTTCAGCTATCGGAAACACCATATATTTT. It specifies CASSQVSAIGNTIYF.

The chain combines TRBV5-1 with TRBJ2-3; 8 nucleotides match TRBD2. The V gene's germline CDR1 is SGHRS and CDR2 YFSETQ. CDR3 size: 14 residues. V shed 4 bases and J 8 bases; nucleotides not matched to a gene: 9. This chain's CDR3 is CASSPTISGGTQYF. The CDR3 bases are TGCGCCAGCAGCCCAACCATAAGCGGGGGTACGCAGTATTTT.